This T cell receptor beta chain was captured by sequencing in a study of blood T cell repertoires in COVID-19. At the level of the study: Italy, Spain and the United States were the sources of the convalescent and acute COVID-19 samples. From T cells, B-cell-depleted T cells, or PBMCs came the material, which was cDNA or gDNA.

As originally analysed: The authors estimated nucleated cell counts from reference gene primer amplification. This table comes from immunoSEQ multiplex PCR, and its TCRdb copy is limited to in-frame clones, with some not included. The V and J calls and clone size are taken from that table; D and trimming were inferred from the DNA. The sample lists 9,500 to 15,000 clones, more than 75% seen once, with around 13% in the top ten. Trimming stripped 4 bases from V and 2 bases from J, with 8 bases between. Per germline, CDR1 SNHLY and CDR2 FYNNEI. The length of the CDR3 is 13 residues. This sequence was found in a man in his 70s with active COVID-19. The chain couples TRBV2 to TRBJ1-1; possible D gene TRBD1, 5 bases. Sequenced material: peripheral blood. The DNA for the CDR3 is TGTGCCAGCAGTGCGGACACTAACACTGAAGCTTTCTTT. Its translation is CASSADTNTEAFF.